The present T cell receptor beta chain was sequenced within a study of OX40 agonist ivuxolimab in advanced cancers. General study findings and limits: Some nonresponders additionally presented with little normalized T-cell clonal expansion.

For this clone: What it recognizes is unknown.

Assay: immunoSEQ multiplex PCR; the TCRdb copy retains only in-frame clones and omits some. Seen here are some 55,000 clones, 65% to 85% observed once, and the top ten hold more than 10%. The CDR3 is 15 residues long. The germline CDR1 and CDR2 sequences are SGHVS and FQNEAQ. V was pared by 0 bases and J by 4 bases, with 10 bases between. Source: CD4+ or CD8+ T cells sorted from blood, taken in a trial of the OX40 agonist ivuxolimab. The chain recombines TRBV7-8 with TRBJ1-3; the D is unclear. The receptor comes from an adult with an advanced solid tumor such as melanoma, head and neck, liver or kidney cancer. The CDR3 nucleotides read TGTGCCAGCAGCTTAGCCGCGGGAGCGGGAAACACCATATATTTT. This gives the protein CASSLAAGAGNTIYF.